The rows below give T cell receptor beta chains drawn from one sample of a study of blood T cells in healthy people across ages. TCRdb recomputed calls from the 5' RACE reads with MiXCR, one row per CDR3 protein. Of more than 900,000 distinct CDR3 sequences in the sample, just under 30% were seen once. Another study also made use of these data, one on T cells of mothers and their children.

Sequencing was performed on blood. The origin of the receptors is a woman aged 40 to 50 in good health. Both conserved end residues are part of each CDR3. A D gene is named only where the DNA matches it firmly. Clone sizes are given selectively: once, few, many, or a class where the clone is expanded.

TRBD2 | TRBJ2-1 | 17 | many | TRBV7-2 | CASSLRGGSGGHNEQFF | TGTGCCAGCAGCTTACGTGGGGGTAGCGGGGGACACAATGAGCAGTTCTTC
TRBD2 | TRBJ2-7 | 16 | NA | TRBV6-5 | CASSPMPGTSSCEQYF | TGTGCCAGCAGCCCCATGCCCGGGACTAGCAGCTGCGAGCAGTACTTC
TRBD1 | TRBJ1-2 | 15 | few | TRBV9 | CASSPETGSNYGYTF | TGTGCCAGCAGCCCAGAGACAGGGTCCAACTATGGCTACACCTTC
NA | TRBJ1-2 | 14 | few | TRBV27 | CASSTRDSSRGYTF | TGTGCCAGCAGTACCCGGGACTCCTCTAGGGGCTACACCTTC
NA | TRBJ2-5 | 15 | many | TRBV4-3 | CASSRTGDAGGTQYF | TGCGCCAGCAGCCGCACCGGTGACGCCGGTGGGACCCAGTACTTC
NA | TRBJ1-6 | 16 | NA | TRBV20-1 | CSAIPATGNDNSPLHF | TGCAGTGCTATTCCTGCAACAGGGAATGATAATTCACCCCTCCACTTT
TRBD1 | TRBJ2-2 | 14 | NA | TRBV6-6 | CASRDRGSTGELFF | TGTGCCAGCAGGGACAGGGGGAGTACCGGGGAGCTGTTTTTT
TRBD1 | TRBJ1-1 | 15 | NA | TRBV7-2 | CASSLVGQGAAEAFF | TGTGCCAGCAGCTTAGTTGGCCAGGGGGCTGCTGAAGCTTTCTTT
NA | TRBJ2-5 | 16 | many | TRBV7-2 | CASSLEIGQRQETQYF | TGTGCCAGCAGCTTAGAGATTGGACAGCGACAAGAGACCCAGTACTTC
TRBD1 | TRBJ2-3 | 13 | many | TRBV29-1 | CSVDQGATDTQYF | TGCAGCGTAGACCAGGGGGCCACAGATACGCAGTATTTT
NA | TRBJ2-3 | 13 | NA | TRBV29-1 | CSVEDRATDTQYF | TGCAGCGTTGAAGACAGGGCGACAGATACGCAGTATTTT
NA | TRBJ2-2 | 15 | few | TRBV20-1 | CSARDGAGGTGELFF | TGCAGTGCTAGAGATGGAGCCGGGGGCACCGGGGAGCTGTTTTTT
NA | TRBJ2-3 | 14 | NA | TRBV12-3/TRBV12-4 | CASTIGGRTDTQYF | TGTGCCAGCACTATCGGGGGGCGCACAGATACGCAGTATTTT
NA | TRBJ1-3 | 14 | NA | TRBV15 | CATSRERTGNTIYF | TGTGCCACCAGCAGAGAACGGACTGGAAACACCATATATTTT
NA | TRBJ1-5 | 15 | few | TRBV4-1 | CASSRHGGSNQPQHF | TGCGCCAGCAGCCGGCACGGGGGCAGCAATCAGCCCCAGCATTTT
TRBD1 | TRBJ2-7 | 12 | many | TRBV6-6 | CASSFGQDEQYF | TGTGCCAGCAGTTTTGGACAGGACGAGCAGTACTTC
TRBD2 | TRBJ2-5 | 15 | many | TRBV20-1 | CSARVRGAYQETQYF | TGCAGTGCTAGAGTGCGGGGGGCTTACCAAGAGACCCAGTACTTC
NA | TRBJ1-4 | 15 | NA | TRBV7-9 | CASSFPAATNEKLFF | TGTGCCAGCAGCTTTCCCGCAGCAACTAATGAAAAACTGTTTTTT
NA | TRBJ2-1 | 15 | NA | TRBV4-2 | CASSQDNGEGYEQFF | TGTGCCAGCAGCCAAGATAACGGGGAAGGGTATGAGCAGTTCTTC
NA | TRBJ2-7 | 15 | few | TRBV27 | CASSSLETGPYEQYF | TGTGCCAGCAGTTCTCTAGAGACCGGACCCTACGAGCAGTACTTC
NA | TRBJ2-2 | 17 | NA | TRBV2 | CASSAQGIGPNTGELFF | TGTGCCAGCAGTGCACAGGGAATAGGCCCGAACACCGGGGAGCTGTTTTTT
NA | TRBJ2-5 | 17 | once | TRBV3-1 | CASSQGWKRGAKEAQYF | TGTGCCAGCAGCCAAGGTTGGAAGCGAGGGGCCAAAGAGGCCCAGTACTTC
NA | TRBJ1-1 | 13 | NA | TRBV25-1 | CASRAGLGAEAFF | TGTGCCAGCAGAGCAGGGTTAGGCGCTGAAGCTTTCTTT
NA | TRBJ1-2 | 15 | NA | TRBV11-2 | CASSLEVGTNYGYTF | TGTGCCAGCAGCTTAGAGGTAGGGACTAACTATGGCTACACCTTC
NA | TRBJ2-3 | 13 | NA | TRBV12-3/TRBV12-4 | CASSLESADVQYF | TGTGCCAGCAGTTTAGAGAGCGCAGATGTGCAGTATTTT
TRBD1 | TRBJ2-3 | 17 | NA | TRBV27 | CASSLSPTGVGTDTQYF | TGTGCCAGCAGTCTCAGTCCGACAGGGGTTGGCACAGATACGCAGTATTTT
NA | TRBJ2-1 | 16 | many | TRBV6-6 | CASSYYRTPPYNEQFF | TGTGCCAGCAGTTACTACAGGACCCCTCCCTACAATGAGCAGTTCTTC
TRBD2 | TRBJ2-7 | 20 | NA | TRBV12-3/TRBV12-4 | CASSLAQQVAGAREGYEQYF | TGTGCCAGCAGTTTAGCGCAACAAGTAGCGGGGGCTCGGGAGGGTTACGAGCAGTACTTC
TRBD2 | TRBJ2-1 | 13 | many | TRBV7-9 | CASSSAGMVGQFF | TGTGCCAGCAGCTCAGCGGGGATGGTTGGGCAGTTCTTC
NA | TRBJ1-5 | 15 | NA | TRBV21-1 | CASSKESSNIQPQHF | TGTGCCAGCAGCAAAGAAAGCAGTAATATACAGCCCCAGCATTTT
TRBD1 | TRBJ2-3 | 16 | few | TRBV28 | CASSSPGDRRTDTQDF | TGTGCCAGCAGTTCCCCAGGGGACAGACGCACAGATACGCAGGATTTT
NA | TRBJ1-2 | 13 | NA | TRBV24-1 | CATSDFLGQRHFF | TGTGCCACCAGTGATTTTTTGGGCCAGAGACACTTCTTC
NA | TRBJ2-3 | 12 | NA | TRBV28 | CASRDVGDTQYF | TGTGCCAGCAGGGACGTAGGAGATACGCAGTATTTT
NA | TRBJ2-3 | 15 | once | TRBV4-1 | CASNLLGLLRDTQYF | TGCGCCAGCAACCTGCTCGGACTGCTGAGAGATACGCAGTATTTT
TRBD2 | TRBJ2-7 | 14 | NA | TRBV11-2 | CASSSLAALYEQYF | TGTGCCAGCAGCTCTCTAGCGGCCCTCTACGAGCAGTACTTC
NA | TRBJ1-2 | 15 | NA | TRBV29-1 | CSVEDWREEGYGYTF | TGCAGCGTTGAAGATTGGAGGGAGGAAGGCTATGGCTACACCTTC
NA | TRBJ2-5 | 14 | NA | TRBV3-1 | CASNQNSPPGTQYF | TGTGCCAGCAACCAGAATAGCCCTCCAGGGACCCAGTACTTC